These 31 T cell receptor beta chains were all obtained from the same sample, sequenced in a study of T cells after yellow fever vaccination. TCRdb used MiXCR to reprocess the 5' RACE reads, holding one entry per CDR3 protein. The table lists fewer than 350,000 distinct CDR3 sequences, about 3.5% of them singletons. Here the sequenced sample was PBMCs, taken on the day of the yellow fever booster vaccination. The receptors come from a man between 18 and 35 years old who received the YFV17D yellow fever vaccine.

This clonotype has more than one count but fewer than ten. This chain joins TRBV14 and TRBJ2-3; D not resolved. Germline V CDR1 and CDR2: SGHDN, FVKESK. With 3 bases removed from V and 5 bases from J, the gap between germline ends came to 12 bases. This CDR3 contains 14 residues. Here the CDR3 DNA reads TGTGCCAGCAGCCAGCTATGGCATCGAGATACGCAGTATTTT. Residues: CASSQLWHRDTQYF.

This clonotype was recorded many times. The gene calls are TRBV2 and TRBJ1-6, with no clear D. With 4 bases removed from V and 7 bases from J, the gap between germline ends came to 2 bases. CDR1 is SNHLY, CDR2 FYNNEI, per germline. The CDR3 is 11 residues long. As DNA, the CDR3 is TGTGCCAGCAGTGGCAATTCACCCCTCCACTTT. Translation gives CASSGNSPLHF.

This clonotype was seen a handful of times. In nucleotides, the CDR3 is TGTGCCAGCACGACCACGAACACCGGGGAGCTGTTTTTT. Its translation: CASTTTNTGELFF. V gene TRBV25-1 combines with J gene TRBJ2-2; D is uncertain. Trimming stripped 7 bases from V and 0 bases from J, with 6 bases between. Germline V lookup: CDR1 MGHDK, CDR2 SYGVNS. The length of the CDR3 is 13 residues.

This clonotype appeared many times. V is TRBV7-2 and J is TRBJ1-1; D ambiguous. V was cut by 1 base and J by 2 bases, with 8 bases left in between. The CDR3 is 14 residues long. Germline V CDR1 and CDR2: SGHTA, FQGNSA. In DNA, the CDR3 is TGTGCCAGCAGCTTAGTAGCAGGTAACACTGAAGCTTTCTTT. This codes for CASSLVAGNTEAFF.

The chain recombines TRBV9 with TRBJ2-3; D not resolved. V was shortened by 9 bases and J by 2 bases, with 16 bases between the two germline ends. The CDR3 covers 14 residues. The germline V gene has CDR1 SGDLS and CDR2 YYNGEE. CDR3 DNA: TGTGCCACCTCACCGAGCATTTTCACAGATACGCAGTATTTT. Translation: CATSPSIFTDTQYF. Based on the CDR3 plus reference TRBV9 and TRBJ2-3, the full variable domain is DSGVTQTPKHLITATGQRVTLRCSPRSGDLSVYWYQQSLDQGLQFLIQYYNGEERAKGNILERFSAQQFPDLHSELNLSSLELGDSALYFCATSPSIFTDTQYFGPGTRLTVL.

This clonotype showed up just a few times. This chain joins TRBV6-2 or TRBV6-3 and TRBJ1-2; 7 bases map to TRBD1. Germline CDR1 and CDR2: MNHEY and SVGEGT. Trimming removed 5 bases from V and 0 bases from J; junction bases left unmatched: 6. The CDR3 contains 15 residues. The CDR3 loop is CASSPAGTANYGYTF. The CDR3 DNA reads as TGTGCCAGCAGTCCCGCCGGGACAGCTAACTATGGCTACACCTTC.

This clonotype was observed a few times. This sequence joins TRBV4-3 and TRBJ1-1; D is undetermined. The CDR3 contains 15 residues. Germline V gives CDR1 LGHNA, CDR2 YSLEER. Trimming left V 2 bases short and J 1 base short, with 11 bases between. CDR3 coding DNA: TGCGCCAGCAGCCAAAAACCCTTGGGGAACACTGAAGCTTTCTTT. Protein: CASSQKPLGNTEAFF.

The table lists this clonotype with many counts. The chain combines TRBV10-1 with TRBJ1-1; D is unresolved. Per germline, CDR1 WNHNN and CDR2 SYGVQD (reference sequence). Trimming cost V 3 bases and J 11 bases, with 16 bases left between them. The CDR3 sequence is 13 residues long. As DNA, the CDR3 is TGCGCCAGCAGTGATGACAACCGAATTCCCGCTTTCTTT. It is translated as CASSDDNRIPAFF.

This clonotype was counted at least ten times. The chain links TRBV20-1 to TRBJ1-1, with D uncertain. There are 14 residues in the CDR3. The V end lost 3 bases, the J end lost 2 bases, and 13 bases lay between the germline ends. The germline V gene encodes CDR1 DFQATT and CDR2 SNEGSKA (reference sequence). Written as DNA, the CDR3 is TGCAGTGCTAGGGTTCGACTCCTTAACACTGAAGCTTTCTTT. Its protein product is CSARVRLLNTEAFF.

This clonotype was observed at least ten times. The chain carries TRBV7-2 and TRBJ2-3; 8 bases map to TRBD2. Germline V gene lookup returns CDR1 SGHTA and CDR2 FQGNSA. The CDR3 sequence is 15 residues long. V shed 3 bases and J 4 bases; nucleotides not matched to a gene: 6. CDR3 DNA sequence: TGTGCCAGCAGCTTCGTTGGGCGGGGGGCAGATACGCAGTATTTT. This translates into CASSFVGRGADTQYF. The whole variable domain, filled in from reference TRBV7-2 and TRBJ2-3, reads GAGVSQSPSNKVTEKGKDVELRCDPISGHTALYWYRQSLGQGLEFLIYFQGNSAPDKSGLPSDRFSAERTGGSVSTLTIQRTQQEDSAVYLCASSFVGRGADTQYFGPGTRLTVL.

This clonotype was detected many times. This chain links TRBV6-5 with TRBJ1-1; 10 nucleotides line up with TRBD1. V shed 5 bases, J shed 1 base, and the junction held 4 bases outside the gene matches. This CDR3 spans 15 amino acids. The germline V gene has CDR1 MNHEY and CDR2 SVGAGI. The CDR3 DNA follows: TGTGCCAGCAGTGAGACAGGGGGCAAGAACACTGAAGCTTTCTTT. It encodes CASSETGGKNTEAFF.

This rearrangement joins TRBV4-1 to TRBJ2-3; TRBD2 aligns across 11 bases. V gave up 3 bases and J gave up 2 bases; unmatched junction bases: 4. Germline V gene sequence: CDR1 MGHRA, CDR2 YSYEKL. The CDR3 loop spans 16 amino acids. CDR3 coding DNA: TGCGCCAGCAGCCAGGTAGCGGGGGGGAACACAGATACGCAGTATTTT. Its translation: CASSQVAGGNTDTQYF.

In its sample, this clonotype was seen a few times. This chain links TRBV5-1 with TRBJ2-2, with 7 bases lining up with TRBD1. After removal of 7 bases from V and 0 bases from J, the junction contained 6 bases not matched to a gene. The CDR3 sequence is 15 residues long. Germline V gives CDR1 SGHRS, CDR2 YFSETQ. CDR3 sequence: CASEGDRSNTGELFF. The CDR3, as DNA: TGCGCCAGCGAGGGGGACAGATCGAACACCGGGGAGCTGTTTTTT.

This clonotype was counted at least ten times. The genes are TRBV12-3 or TRBV12-4 and TRBJ1-6; no definite D call. The CDR3 runs 14 residues. V gave up 5 bases and J gave up 6 bases, with 11 bases separating them. The CDR3 coding sequence is TGTGCCAGCAGTCCACGGTCCCGTAATTCACCCCTCCACTTT. It yields the protein CASSPRSRNSPLHF.

Ten or more counts support this clonotype. This sequence joins TRBV12-3 or TRBV12-4 and TRBJ2-1; 8 bases match TRBD1. The CDR3 spans 14 residues. The V and J ends lost 2 bases and 8 bases, in that order; junction bases with no gene match: 5. CDR3 protein: CASSLMTTGDEQFF. CDR3 in DNA: TGTGCCAGCAGTTTAATGACGACAGGGGATGAGCAGTTCTTC.

V usage is TRBV2 and J usage is TRBJ2-2; the D gene is possibly TRBD2 (6 bases). CDR1 is SNHLY and CDR2 is FYNNEI in the germline V gene. The CDR3 loop spans 13 amino acids. Trimming took off 8 bases at V and 5 bases at J, with 12 bases between the two ends. CDR3 sequence: CASGLTGTGELFF. CDR3 in DNA: TGTGCCAGCGGACTAACGGGAACCGGGGAGCTGTTTTTT.

This clonotype has at least ten counts. The chain couples TRBV5-1 to TRBJ2-1; 9 bases agree with TRBD2. The V segment lost 4 bases and the J segment 0 bases; nucleotides outside the gene matches: 8. Germline loops: CDR1 SGHRS, CDR2 YFSETQ. This CDR3 is 17 amino acids long. The CDR3 sequence: CASSPTSGQSSYNEQFF. The DNA of the CDR3 is TGCGCCAGCAGCCCGACTAGCGGACAGAGCTCCTACAATGAGCAGTTCTTC.

This clonotype has at least ten counts. This chain links TRBV20-1 with TRBJ1-1, with no clear D. Germline V lookup: CDR1 DFQATT, CDR2 SNEGSKA (reference sequence). This CDR3 contains 12 residues. Trimming shortened V by 5 bases and J by 0 bases, and 7 bases separated the two germline ends. The CDR3 DNA sequence: TGCAGTGCTCGGGCGATGAACACTGAAGCTTTCTTT. It codes for CSARAMNTEAFF.

The V call is TRBV4-2, the J call TRBJ1-5; unclear D gene. Germline values: CDR1 LGHNA, CDR2 YNFKEQ. Trimming removed 4 bases at V and 3 bases at J, with 10 bases between. This CDR3 contains 14 residues. The CDR3 is CASSPYGNNQPQHF. The CDR3 DNA reads TGTGCCAGCAGCCCTTACGGGAACAATCAGCCCCAGCATTTT.

This clonotype was detected ten times or more. This chain connects TRBV5-1 to TRBJ1-3, with 8 bases fitting TRBD1. Germline-derived CDR1 and CDR2 are SGHRS and YFSETQ. The junction had 5 bases not matched to a gene; V was cut back by 0 bases and J by 0 bases. The length of the CDR3 is 17 residues. CDR3 DNA sequence: TGCGCCAGCAGCTTGGGGCTCAGGGGGCCCTCTGGAAACACCATATATTTT. It is translated as CASSLGLRGPSGNTIYF.

This chain uses TRBV4-1 with TRBJ2-5; weak D call: TRBD2 (6 bases). Trimming left V 3 bases short and J 5 bases short, with 22 bases between. The CDR3 is 17 residues long. Germline V CDR1 and CDR2: MGHRA, YSYEKL. The CDR3 DNA reads TGCGCCAGCAGCCAGACCTACCTGGAGGGGCGAGGGGAGACCCAGTACTTC. As protein: CASSQTYLEGRGETQYF.

This clonotype occurred many times. The chain combines TRBV7-8 with TRBJ2-7; 8 nucleotides line up with TRBD1. The CDR3 is 14 amino acids. V shed 5 bases, J shed 7 bases, and the junction held 10 bases outside the gene matches. The germline V gene encodes CDR1 SGHVS and CDR2 FQNEAQ. The DNA of the CDR3 is TGTGCCAGCAGCCCGGACAGGGTCTCGGGTGAGCAGTACGTC. This codes for CASSPDRVSGEQYV.

The chain employs TRBV20-1 and TRBJ2-7; D is possibly TRBD1 (7 bases). The V gene lost 0 bases and the J gene lost 2 bases, with 11 bases spanning the gap. The CDR3 contains 14 residues. CDR1 is DFQATT and CDR2 is SNEGSKA in the germline V gene (reference sequence). The CDR3 spells CSARDRRGPYEQYV. The CDR3 nucleotides are TGCAGTGCTAGAGATAGGAGGGGGCCCTACGAGCAGTACGTC.

The rearrangement uses TRBV3-1 and TRBJ2-5; 9 bases line up with TRBD2. The J segment lost 1 base and the V segment lost 3 bases, leaving 6 bases of the junction unmatched. The CDR3 is 16 amino acids. CDR1 and CDR2 from the germline V gene are LGHDT and YNNKEL (reference sequence). The CDR3 DNA sequence: TGTGCCAGCAGCCACCCGGAGCGGGGGGCCCAAGAGACCCAGTACTTC. It translates to CASSHPERGAQETQYF.

This clonotype was picked up many times. The chain combines TRBV7-2 with TRBJ2-3; 11 bases are shared with TRBD2. This CDR3 is 20 amino acids long. V gave up 0 bases and J gave up 1 base; unmatched junction bases: 12. CDR1 and CDR2 from the germline V gene are SGHTA and FQGNSA. The CDR3 DNA reads TGTGCCAGCAGCTTAGCGAGGGAAACTAGCGGGGGAGACCGCACAGATACGCAGTATTTT. It is translated as CASSLARETSGGDRTDTQYF.

The chain combines TRBV5-1 with TRBJ1-5, with 11 bases that match TRBD1. This CDR3 is 15 amino acids long. The germline V gene encodes CDR1 SGHRS and CDR2 YFSETQ. V lost 4 bases and J lost 6; bases outside the gene matches: 6. This chain's CDR3 is CASSPDRGQGQPQHF. As DNA, the CDR3 is TGCGCCAGCAGCCCGGACAGGGGGCAAGGTCAGCCCCAGCATTTT.

CDR3 bases: TGTGCCAGCAGCTCGTGGACAGCCAGCTCTGGAAACACCATATATTTT. This translates into CASSSWTASSGNTIYF. V gene TRBV11-2 combines with J gene TRBJ1-3; D may be TRBD1 (6 bases). The CDR3 covers 16 residues. Germline V gene data show CDR1 as SGHAT and CDR2 as FQNNGV. Trimming shortened V by 4 bases and J by 0 bases, and 13 bases separated the two germline ends.

There are a few counts of this clonotype. The rearrangement links TRBV4-2 to TRBJ1-1, with D unclear. Trimming stripped 1 base from V and 4 bases from J, with 16 bases between. CDR3 length: 16 residues. Per the germline V gene, CDR1 is LGHNA and CDR2 is YNFKEQ. The CDR3 DNA is TGTGCCAGCAGCCAAGCCGCCTCCCTCGGGGTCACTGAAGCTTTCTTT. It translates to CASSQAASLGVTEAFF.

This chain joins TRBV7-2 and TRBJ2-1; 9 bases align to TRBD1. The trim removed 1 base at V and 9 bases at J, leaving 4 bases unmatched. The CDR3 loop spans 14 amino acids. Germline CDR1 reads SGHTA; CDR2 reads FQGNSA. In DNA form, the CDR3 reads TGTGCCAGCAGCTTAGTACAGGGGGCGGTTGAGCAGTTCTTC. Its translation is CASSLVQGAVEQFF.

This clonotype came up a few times. The chain carries TRBV5-1 and TRBJ2-3, with D possibly matching TRBD2 (6 bases). Trimming removed 6 bases from V and 1 base from J, with 9 bases in between. Germline V CDR1 and CDR2: SGHRS, YFSETQ. The CDR3 is made up of 13 amino acids. CDR3 coding DNA: TGCGCCAGCAATCGACTAGGCACAGATACGCAGTATTTT. Its protein is CASNRLGTDTQYF. The full variable domain, in which reference TRBV5-1 and TRBJ2-3 provide the parts outside the CDR3, is KAGVTQTPRYLIKTRGQQVTLSCSPISGHRSVSWYQQTPGQGLQFLFEYFSETQRNKGNFPGRFSGRQFSNSRSEMNVSTLELGDSALYLCASNRLGTDTQYFGPGTRLTVL.

In this sample, this clonotype turned up many times. The chain has TRBV9 and TRBJ1-2; tentative D call: TRBD1 (6 bases). The V end lost 3 bases, the J end lost 2 bases, and 8 bases lay between the germline ends. This CDR3 spans 13 amino acids. CDR1 is SGDLS, CDR2 YYNGEE, per germline. The CDR3 nucleotides are TGTGCCAGCAGCGAGGGGGGCAACTATGGCTACACCTTC. Translating gives CASSEGGNYGYTF.